This T cell receptor beta chain originates from a study of Ad26.COV2.S vaccination and SARS-CoV-2 variants. Germline V gene sequence: CDR1 SGDLS, CDR2 YYNGEE. The V and J ends lost 0 bases and 5 bases, in that order; junction bases with no gene match: 7. This CDR3 comprises 15 residues. Note on this clone: What it binds is not known.

Treatment described: roughly 19 received Ad26.COV2.S at low or high dose, single or two shots; roughly five received placebo; per-sample allocation not given. Each sample was drawn 63 days after the first injection (of vaccine or placebo). Study findings and constraints: Total responses of T cells may have been underestimated by the analyses of TCR breadth and depth.

Assay: immunoSEQ multiplex PCR; the TCRdb copy retains only in-frame clones and omits some. In the table there are around 320,000 clones, roughly 80% of which are singletons. The rearrangement links TRBV9 to TRBJ2-7; 8 nucleotides line up with TRBD1. The clonotype originates from a person aged 18-60 years who received the Ad26.COV2.S COVID-19 vaccine or a placebo. The sequenced sample was peripheral blood, obtained in a trial of Ad26.COV2.S vaccine versus placebo. CDR3 region: CASSVGGTGVNEQYF. The CDR3 DNA follows: TGTGCCAGCAGCGTAGGTGGGACAGGCGTTAACGAGCAGTACTTC.